This T cell receptor (beta chain) appears in the sequencing data of a study of cytomegalovirus exposure and HLA in healthy donors. This clone has just one count. What it binds is unknown. Data came from immunoSEQ multiplex PCR; TCRdb stores just in-frame clones and leaves some out. The table lists roughly 150,000 clones, approximately 90% of them singletons. General study results and limits: Most TCR sequences proved rare, with some public TCRs found in many donors. The listing of about 150 TCR beta chains classed them as cytomegalovirus-associated. In the approximately 120 validation repertoires, a later analysis found that first-cohort TCR clusters tended to co-occur. Reported results showed that the classifier diagnosed cytomegalovirus status with high specificity and sensitivity.

The sequencing input was PBMCs. The origin of this receptor is a man younger than 35 in good health and CMV-seronegative.

The CDR3 nucleotides are TGCGCCAGCAGCCAAGGCCGCCCCGAGGACCGGAGGGTAGAGACCCAGTACTTC. It yields the protein CASSQGRPEDRRVETQYF. V is TRBV4-1 and J is TRBJ2-5, with a tentative D call TRBD2 (6 bases). In germline, CDR1 is MGHRA, CDR2 YSYEKL. The CDR3 extends over 18 amino acids. Trimming left V 1 base short and J 4 bases short, with 22 bases between.